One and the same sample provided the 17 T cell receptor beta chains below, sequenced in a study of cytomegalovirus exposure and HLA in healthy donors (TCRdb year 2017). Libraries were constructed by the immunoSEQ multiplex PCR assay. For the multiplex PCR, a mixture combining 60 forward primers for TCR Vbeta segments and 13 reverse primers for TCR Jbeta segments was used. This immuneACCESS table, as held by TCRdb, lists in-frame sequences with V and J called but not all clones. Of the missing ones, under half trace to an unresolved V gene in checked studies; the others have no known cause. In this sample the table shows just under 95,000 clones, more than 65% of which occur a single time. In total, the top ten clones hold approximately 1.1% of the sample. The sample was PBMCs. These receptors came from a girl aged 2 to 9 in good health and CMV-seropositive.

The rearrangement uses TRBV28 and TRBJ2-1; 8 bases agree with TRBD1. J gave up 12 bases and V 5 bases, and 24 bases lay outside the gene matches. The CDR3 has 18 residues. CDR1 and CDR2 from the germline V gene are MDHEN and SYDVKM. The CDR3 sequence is CASSGRDRGHNDDQWQFF. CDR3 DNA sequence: TGTGCCAGCAGTGGAAGAGACAGGGGCCACAATGACGATCAGTGGCAGTTCTTC. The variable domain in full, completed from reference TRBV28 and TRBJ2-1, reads DVKVTQSSRYLVKRTGEKVFLECVQDMDHENMFWYRQDPGLGLRLIYFSYDVKMKEKGDIPEGYSVSREKKERFSLILESASTNQTSMYLCASSGRDRGHNDDQWQFFGPGTRLTVL.

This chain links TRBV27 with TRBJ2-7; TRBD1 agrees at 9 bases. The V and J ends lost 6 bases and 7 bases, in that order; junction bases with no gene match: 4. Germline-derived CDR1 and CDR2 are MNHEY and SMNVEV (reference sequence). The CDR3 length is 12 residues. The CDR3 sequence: CASRQGAGEQYF. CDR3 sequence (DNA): TGTGCCAGCAGACAGGGGGCGGGGGAGCAGTACTTC.

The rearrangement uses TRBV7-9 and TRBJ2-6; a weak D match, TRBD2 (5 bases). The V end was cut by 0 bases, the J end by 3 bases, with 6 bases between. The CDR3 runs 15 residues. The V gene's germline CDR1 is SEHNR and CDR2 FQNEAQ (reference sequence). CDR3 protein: CASSLAGSGANVLTF. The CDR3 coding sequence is TGTGCCAGCAGCTTAGCGGGGAGTGGGGCCAACGTCCTGACTTTC. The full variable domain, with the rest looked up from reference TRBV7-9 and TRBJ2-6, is DTGVSQNPRHKITKRGQNVTFRCDPISEHNRLYWYRQTLGQGPEFLTYFQNEAQLEKSRLLSDRFSAERPKGSFSTLEIQRTEQGDSAMYLCASSLAGSGANVLTFGAGSRLTVL.

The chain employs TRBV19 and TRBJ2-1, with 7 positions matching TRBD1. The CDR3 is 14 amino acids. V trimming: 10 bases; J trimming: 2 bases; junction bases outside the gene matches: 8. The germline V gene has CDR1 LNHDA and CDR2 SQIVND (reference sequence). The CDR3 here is CATKDREPYNEQFF. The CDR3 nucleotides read TGTGCCACCAAAGACAGGGAACCCTACAATGAGCAGTTCTTC.

DNA for the CDR3: TGTGCCTGGAGTTTGCAGGGGGTAGGCCAGCCCCAGCATTTT. Its protein product is CAWSLQGVGQPQHF. The chain links TRBV30 to TRBJ1-5; 7 nucleotides match TRBD1. Per the germline V gene, CDR1 is GTSNPN and CDR2 is SVGIG (reference sequence). This CDR3 is 14 amino acids long. The V and J ends lost 2 bases and 7 bases, in that order; junction bases with no gene match: 8.

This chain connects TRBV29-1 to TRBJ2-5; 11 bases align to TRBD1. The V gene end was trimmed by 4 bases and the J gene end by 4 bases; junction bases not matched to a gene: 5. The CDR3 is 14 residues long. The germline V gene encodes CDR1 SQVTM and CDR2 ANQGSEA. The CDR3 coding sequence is TGCAGCGTTGCGGGACAGGGGGATGTAGAGACCCAGTACTTC. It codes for CSVAGQGDVETQYF.

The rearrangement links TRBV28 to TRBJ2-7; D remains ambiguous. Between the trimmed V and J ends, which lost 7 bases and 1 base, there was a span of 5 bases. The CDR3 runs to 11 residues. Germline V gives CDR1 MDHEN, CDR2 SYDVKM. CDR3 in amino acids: CASTTSYEQYF. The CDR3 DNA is TGTGCCAGCACGACTTCCTACGAGCAGTACTTC.

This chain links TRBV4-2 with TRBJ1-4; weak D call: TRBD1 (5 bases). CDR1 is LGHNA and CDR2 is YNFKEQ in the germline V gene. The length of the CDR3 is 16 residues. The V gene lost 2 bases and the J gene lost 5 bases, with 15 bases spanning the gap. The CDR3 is CASSQPSGDYNEKLFF. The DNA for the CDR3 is TGTGCCAGCAGCCAACCCTCCGGGGACTACAATGAAAAACTGTTTTTT.

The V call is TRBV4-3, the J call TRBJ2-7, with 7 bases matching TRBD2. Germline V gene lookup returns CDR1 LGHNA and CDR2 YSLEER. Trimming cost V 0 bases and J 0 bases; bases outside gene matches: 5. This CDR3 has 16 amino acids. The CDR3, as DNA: TGCGCCAGCAGCCAAGATCCAGCGGGGAGCTCCTACGAGCAGTACTTC. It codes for CASSQDPAGSSYEQYF.

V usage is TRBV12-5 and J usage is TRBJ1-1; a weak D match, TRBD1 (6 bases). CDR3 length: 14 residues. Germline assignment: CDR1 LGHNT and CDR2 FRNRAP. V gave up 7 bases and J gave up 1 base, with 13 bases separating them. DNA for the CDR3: TGTGCTAGTGCGATACAGGGCGCGAACACTGAAGCTTTCTTT. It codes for CASAIQGANTEAFF.

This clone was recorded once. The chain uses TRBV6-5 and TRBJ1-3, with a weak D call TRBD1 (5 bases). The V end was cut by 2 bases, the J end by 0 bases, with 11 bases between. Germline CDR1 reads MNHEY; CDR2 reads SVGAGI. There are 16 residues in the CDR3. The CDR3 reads CASSYTRAPSGNTIYF. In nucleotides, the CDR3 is TGTGCCAGCAGTTACACCAGGGCACCCTCTGGAAACACCATATATTTT.

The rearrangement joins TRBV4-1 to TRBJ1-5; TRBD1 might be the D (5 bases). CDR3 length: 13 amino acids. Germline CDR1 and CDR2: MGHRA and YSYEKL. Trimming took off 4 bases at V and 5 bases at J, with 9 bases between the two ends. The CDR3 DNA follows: TGCGCCAGCAGCCCAGGGTATTATCAGCCCCAGCATTTT. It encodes CASSPGYYQPQHF.

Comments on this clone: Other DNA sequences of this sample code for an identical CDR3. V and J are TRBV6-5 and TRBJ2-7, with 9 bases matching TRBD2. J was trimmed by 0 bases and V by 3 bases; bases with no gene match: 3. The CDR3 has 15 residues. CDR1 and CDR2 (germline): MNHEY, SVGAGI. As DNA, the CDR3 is TGTGCCAGCAGTTATAGCGGGGGAAGCTCCTACGAGCAGTACTTC. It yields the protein CASSYSGGSSYEQYF.

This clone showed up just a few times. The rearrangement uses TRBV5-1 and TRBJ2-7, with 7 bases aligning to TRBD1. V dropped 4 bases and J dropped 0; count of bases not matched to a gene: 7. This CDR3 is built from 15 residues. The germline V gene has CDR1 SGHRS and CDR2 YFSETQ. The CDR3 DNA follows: TGCGCCAGCAGCACGACACGGGACAGCTCCTACGAGCAGTACTTC. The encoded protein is CASSTTRDSSYEQYF.

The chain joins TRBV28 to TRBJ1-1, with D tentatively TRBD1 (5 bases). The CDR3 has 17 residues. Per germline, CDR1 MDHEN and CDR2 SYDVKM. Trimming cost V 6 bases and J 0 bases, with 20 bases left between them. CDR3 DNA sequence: TGTGCCAGCAGGCCCCTTGGCGGGGCGAACTTGAACACTGAAGCTTTCTTT. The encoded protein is CASRPLGGANLNTEAFF. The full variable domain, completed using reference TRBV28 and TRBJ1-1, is DVKVTQSSRYLVKRTGEKVFLECVQDMDHENMFWYRQDPGLGLRLIYFSYDVKMKEKGDIPEGYSVSREKKERFSLILESASTNQTSMYLCASRPLGGANLNTEAFFGQGTRLTVV.

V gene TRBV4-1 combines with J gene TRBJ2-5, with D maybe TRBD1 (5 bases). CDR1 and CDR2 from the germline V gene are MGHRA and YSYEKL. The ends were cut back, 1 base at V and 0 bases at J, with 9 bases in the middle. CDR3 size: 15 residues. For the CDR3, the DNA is TGCGCCAGCAGCCAAGTTGCAGGGAACCAAGAGACCCAGTACTTC. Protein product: CASSQVAGNQETQYF.

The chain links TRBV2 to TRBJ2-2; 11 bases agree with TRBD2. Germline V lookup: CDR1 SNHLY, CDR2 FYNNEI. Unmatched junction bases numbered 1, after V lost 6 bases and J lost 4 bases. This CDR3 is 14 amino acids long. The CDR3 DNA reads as TGTGCCAGCAGGGGACTAGCGGTCACCGGGGAGCTGTTTTTT. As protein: CASRGLAVTGELFF.